This T cell receptor beta chain was captured by sequencing in a study of T-cell reconstitution after alpha-beta-depleted transplantation in children. This clonotype was picked up many times. It was with unique molecular identifiers that the TCRbeta library was prepared. Using its own MiXCR run on the PCR reads, TCRdb lists one record per CDR3 protein. The sample has 250,000 to 300,000 distinct CDR3 sequences, 10% seen once. Trimming pared 5 bases from V and 5 bases from J, leaving 19 bases between. Germline lookup yields CDR1 KGHDR and CDR2 SFDVKD. This CDR3 contains 16 residues. The receptor was derived from a boy less than two years old with acute myeloid leukemia, due to receive a stem cell transplant. The sample in question was PBMCs, obtained before TCRalphabeta/CD19-depleted stem cell transplant. This chain uses TRBV24-1 with TRBJ2-3; TRBD2 is a possible D gene (5 bases). DNA of the CDR3: TGTGCCACCAGTGGCGGAGCGGACCCCTTGGGAGATACGCAGTATTTT. Amino acids: CATSGGADPLGDTQYF.